Listed here are 9 T cell receptor beta chains from one sample, sequenced in a study of T cell responses to AZD1222 COVID-19 vaccine. Sequencing was performed with immunoSEQ multiplex PCR; in TCRdb, only in-frame clones are kept and a portion is missing. The table lists about 140,000 clones, 92% of them singletons. The source was peripheral blood, collected on day 0 of AZD1222 vaccination. Every receptor here comes from an adult in good health.

V usage is TRBV25-1 and J usage is TRBJ2-5; D may be TRBD1 (6 bases). CDR3 size: 14 residues. V lost 0 bases, J lost 4 bases, and 9 bases lay in between. Looked up from germline, CDR1 is MGHDK and CDR2 is SYGVNS. CDR3: CASSEYLGGETQYF. The CDR3 region has the DNA TGTGCCAGCAGTGAATATTTAGGGGGAGAGACCCAGTACTTC.

The J gene is TRBJ2-3, the V gene TRBV11-3; D is undetermined. Trimming stripped 0 bases from V and 5 bases from J, with 9 bases between. CDR3 length: 14 amino acids. Germline CDR1 SGHNT, CDR2 YENEEA. Here the CDR3 reads CASSLDSQQDTQYF. As DNA, the CDR3 is TGTGCCAGCAGCTTAGACTCCCAACAAGATACGCAGTATTTT.

The chain couples TRBV21-1 to TRBJ1-1; no DNA check was done on the table's D call, TRBD1. TRBV21-1 has pseudogene status. The CDR3 is 18 amino acids. DNA of the CDR3: TGTGCCAGCAGCAAGGGGCACCCGACAGAAGACTTTAACACTGAAGCTTTCTTT. Translating gives CASSKGHPTEDFNTEAFF.

A single count supports this clone. This rearrangement joins TRBV20-1 to TRBJ2-5, with D hard to call. CDR1 and CDR2 (germline): DFQATT, SNEGSKA (reference sequence). V lost 6 bases to trimming and J lost 5 bases, with 7 bases between them. The CDR3 runs 10 residues. CDR3 sequence (DNA): TGCAGTGCCCCAGAGGAGACCCAGTACTTC. It encodes CSAPEETQYF.

V usage is TRBV28 and J usage is TRBJ1-5; D unresolved. Trimming cost V 6 bases and J 1 base, with 10 bases left between them. The CDR3 extends over 14 amino acids. Germline CDR1 and CDR2: MDHEN and SYDVKM. The CDR3 bases are TGTGCCAGCAGGTCCTCGGGCAGCAATCAGCCCCAGCATTTT. This encodes CASRSSGSNQPQHF.

V and J are TRBV9 and TRBJ2-1; D perhaps matches TRBD1 (6 bases). V lost 4 bases, J lost 14 bases, and 22 bases lay in between. The CDR3 has 14 amino acids. Germline V lookup: CDR1 SGDLS, CDR2 YYNGEE. The CDR3 nucleotides read TGTGCCAGCAGCCCCGTCCAGGGGTTTTTATTCGAGTTCTTC. This gives the protein CASSPVQGFLFEFF.

This chain joins TRBV30 and TRBJ1-2, with 9 nucleotides matching TRBD1. Per the germline V gene, CDR1 is GTSNPN and CDR2 is SVGIG (reference sequence). This CDR3 is built from 14 residues. With 0 bases clipped from V and 8 bases from J, the junction kept 7 bases outside the gene matches. CDR3: CAWSVRRQGEGYTF. In DNA, the CDR3 is TGTGCCTGGAGTGTAAGGAGACAGGGGGAGGGCTACACCTTC.

This clone was detected only once. The chain employs TRBV30 and TRBJ2-7; a possible D gene is TRBD2 (6 bases). Germline V gives CDR1 GTSNPN, CDR2 SVGIG (reference sequence). The CDR3 contains 15 residues. V lost 0 bases, J lost 5 bases, and 17 bases lay in between. The CDR3 sequence: CAWSVTGGGTDEQYF. The CDR3 nucleotides are TGTGCCTGGAGTGTAACCGGGGGAGGTACAGACGAGCAGTACTTC. The full variable domain, with the rest looked up from reference TRBV30 and TRBJ2-7, is SQTIHQWPATLVQPVGSPLSLECTVEGTSNPNLYWYRQAAGRGLQLLFYSVGIGQISSEVPQNLSASRPQDRQFILSSKKLLLSDSGFYLCAWSVTGGGTDEQYFGPGTRLTVT.

Remarks on this clone: Distinct nucleotide sequences in the sample also encode this CDR3. The chain joins TRBV30 to TRBJ1-3; a possible D gene is TRBD1 (6 bases). The V gene lost 0 bases and the J gene lost 0 bases, with 9 bases spanning the gap. CDR3 length: 15 residues. The germline gives CDR1 GTSNPN, CDR2 SVGIG (reference sequence). CDR3 nucleotides: TGTGCCTGGAGTGTACAGGGCTTCTCTGGAAACACCATATATTTT. This sequence encodes CAWSVQGFSGNTIYF.